The 18 T cell receptor beta chains reported below all come from one sample, sequenced in a study of cytomegalovirus exposure and HLA in healthy donors. PCR used 60 Vbeta primers and 13 Jbeta primers. Profiling relied on immunoSEQ multiplex PCR, and the TCRdb table lists in-frame clones only, not all of them. The sample holds under 150,000 clones, about 80% seen once. The sequenced material came from PBMCs. Receptors were obtained from a woman in her thirties or forties in good health and CMV-seronegative.

A remark on this clone: The junction differs from germline at one of its ends, possibly a read error. The chain joins TRBV7-7 to TRBJ2-5; TRBD1 matches at 8 bases. This CDR3 is built from 13 residues. Per the germline V gene, CDR1 is SSHAT and CDR2 is FNYEAQ (reference sequence). CDR3 in amino acids: CASSLDREETQYF. The CDR3 nucleotides are TGTGCTAGCAGTTTGGACAGGGAAGAGACCCAGTACTTC.

This clone was detected only a few times. The V call is TRBV7-2, the J call TRBJ1-2, with TRBD1 identical over 9 bases. The CDR3 covers 16 residues. V shed 2 bases and J 0 bases; nucleotides not matched to a gene: 4. CDR1 is SGHTA, CDR2 FQGNSA, per germline. This chain's CDR3 is CASSLRGQGTNYGYTF. CDR3 DNA sequence: TGTGCCAGCAGCTTAAGGGGACAGGGCACTAACTATGGCTACACCTTC.

The V call is TRBV4-2, the J call TRBJ1-1, with TRBD1 identical over 7 bases. The germline gives CDR1 LGHNA, CDR2 YNFKEQ. The V and J ends lost 4 bases and 3 bases, in that order; junction bases with no gene match: 8. The CDR3 extends over 15 amino acids. CDR3 protein: CASSRSDRAYTEAFF. In DNA form, the CDR3 reads TGTGCCAGCAGCCGGTCCGACAGGGCGTACACTGAAGCTTTCTTT.

The rearrangement links TRBV28 to TRBJ1-4, with D possibly TRBD1 on 6 matching bases. Germline-derived CDR1 and CDR2 are MDHEN and SYDVKM. The V and J ends lost 8 bases and 5 bases respectively, with 15 bases between them. The CDR3 length is 14 residues. The CDR3 region has the DNA TGTGCCAGCCACGAACAGGGAATGAATGAAAAACTGTTTTTT. The encoded protein is CASHEQGMNEKLFF. The whole variable domain, remainder taken from reference TRBV28 and TRBJ1-4, is DVKVTQSSRYLVKRTGEKVFLECVQDMDHENMFWYRQDPGLGLRLIYFSYDVKMKEKGDIPEGYSVSREKKERFSLILESASTNQTSMYLCASHEQGMNEKLFFGSGTQLSVL.

This clone was counted a few times. V and J are TRBV4-2 and TRBJ2-7; 8 bases map to TRBD2. Germline lookup yields CDR1 LGHNA and CDR2 YNFKEQ. This CDR3 region has 18 residues. After removal of 1 base from V and 3 bases from J, the junction contained 14 bases not matched to a gene. CDR3 DNA sequence: TGTGCCAGCAGCCAAGCGGGGCACCTAGCGGGTGCATACTACGAGCAGTACTTC. Its protein product is CASSQAGHLAGAYYEQYF.

The chain uses TRBV19 and TRBJ2-7; 9 positions agree with TRBD1. Germline CDR1 reads LNHDA; CDR2 reads SQIVND (reference sequence). V gave up 1 base and J gave up 1 base; unmatched junction bases: 5. This CDR3 comprises 16 residues. The CDR3 DNA reads as TGTGCCAGTAGTATAGGCCGGGACAGGGTTTCCTACGAGCAGTACTTC. Translation gives CASSIGRDRVSYEQYF.

The V call is TRBV28, the J call TRBJ1-6; 7 bases map to TRBD1. The V and J ends lost 6 bases and 12 bases, in that order; junction bases with no gene match: 8. CDR1 is MDHEN and CDR2 is SYDVKM in the germline V gene. The CDR3 is 13 residues long. This chain's CDR3 is CASRFGQDLPLHF. The CDR3 nucleotides are TGTGCCAGCAGATTCGGACAGGATTTACCCCTCCACTTT.

The chain employs TRBV5-1 and TRBJ2-7, with D perhaps TRBD1 (5 bases). V was trimmed by 2 bases and J by 2 bases, leaving 8 bases between them. CDR3 size: 13 residues. The germline CDR1 and CDR2 sequences are SGHRS and YFSETQ. The CDR3 reads CASSFAGTYEQYF. CDR3 DNA: TGCGCCAGCAGCTTTGCAGGGACCTACGAGCAGTACTTC.

The chain couples TRBV2 to TRBJ1-5; no definite D call. The length of the CDR3 is 15 residues. Trimming removed 6 bases from V and 7 bases from J, with 19 bases in between. The germline CDR1 and CDR2 sequences are SNHLY and FYNNEI. CDR3 bases: TGTGCCAGCAGCGGAGCTATAAACGAGGTGCAGCCCCAGCATTTT. Its translation: CASSGAINEVQPQHF.

The rearrangement joins TRBV7-9 to TRBJ2-3; D might be TRBD2 (6 bases). CDR1 and CDR2 from the germline V gene are SEHNR and FQNEAQ (reference sequence). The length of the CDR3 is 15 residues. V was clipped by 2 bases and J by 2 bases, with 11 bases between them. This CDR3 is CASSLRGANTDTQYF. Here the CDR3 DNA reads TGTGCCAGCAGCTTACGCGGGGCTAACACAGATACGCAGTATTTT.

CDR3 region: CASSPFRQGGDTEAFF. CDR3 sequence (DNA): TGTGCCAGCAGCCCTTTTCGACAGGGCGGGGACACTGAAGCTTTCTTT. V is TRBV5-5 and J is TRBJ1-1; 7 nucleotides align to TRBD1. V gave up 4 bases and J gave up 3 bases; unmatched junction bases: 12. The CDR3 runs 16 residues. CDR1 and CDR2 from the germline V gene are SGHKS and YYEKEE (reference sequence). Looking up the rest from reference TRBV5-5 and TRBJ1-1 gives the full variable domain: DAGVTQSPTHLIKTRGQQVTLRCSPISGHKSVSWYQQVLGQGPQFIFQYYEKEERGRGNFPDRFSARQFPNYSSELNVNALLLGDSALYLCASSPFRQGGDTEAFFGQGTRLTVV.

The CDR3 spells CASSEAGGIYEQYF. Written as DNA, the CDR3 is TGTGCCAGCAGTGAAGCGGGGGGAATCTACGAGCAGTACTTC. The genes are TRBV2 and TRBJ2-7, with D perhaps TRBD2 (6 bases). With 0 bases removed from V and 3 bases from J, the gap between germline ends came to 9 bases. CDR1 SNHLY and CDR2 FYNNEI come from the germline V gene. CDR3 length: 14 amino acids.

The chain combines TRBV25-1 with TRBJ1-5; 7 nucleotides align to TRBD1. With V trimmed by 1 base and J by 6 bases, 3 bases remained unmatched. The CDR3 has 14 amino acids. Germline V CDR1 and CDR2: MGHDK, SYGVNS. CDR3 coding DNA: TGTGCCAGCAGTGAATTAGGGGGCGGTCAGCCCCAGCATTTT. Its protein product is CASSELGGGQPQHF. Filled out from reference TRBV25-1 and TRBJ1-5, the complete variable domain reads EADIYQTPRYLVIGTGKKITLECSQTMGHDKMYWYQQDPGMELHLIHYSYGVNSTEKGDLSSESTVSRIRTEHFPLTLESARPSHTSQYLCASSELGGGQPQHFGDGTRLSIL.

Worth noting for this clone: The junction does not match germline at one end; this may be a read error. The chain uses TRBV19 and TRBJ1-5; D ambiguous. Germline CDR1 reads LNHDA; CDR2 reads SQIVND (reference sequence). The CDR3 totals 16 residues. CDR3 DNA sequence: TGTGCCTGTAGTGCTCGCGGGGTTGAGGGCAATCAGCCCCAGCATTTT. Amino acid sequence: CACSARGVEGNQPQHF.

This clone was seen just once. This chain links TRBV5-1 with TRBJ2-5, with D possibly TRBD1 on 6 matching bases. The germline V and J ends were trimmed by 6 bases and 1 base, with 19 bases remaining between them. The CDR3 has 16 residues. CDR1 is SGHRS, CDR2 YFSETQ, per germline. The CDR3 bases are TGCGCCAGCACCTCTCATTCGACAGGAATCCAAGAGACCCAGTACTTC. This encodes CASTSHSTGIQETQYF.

The chain links TRBV9 to TRBJ2-1, with a possible D match to TRBD2 (6 bases). CDR1 and CDR2 (germline): SGDLS, YYNGEE. Trimming pared 3 bases from V and 6 bases from J, leaving 13 bases between. The CDR3 has 14 amino acids. The CDR3 reads CASSGNSGANEQFF. The DNA of the CDR3 is TGTGCCAGCAGCGGTAATAGCGGAGCCAATGAGCAGTTCTTC.

This clone showed up just a few times. One end of the junction fails to match germline, which may point to a read error. The chain combines TRBV6-1 with TRBJ1-4; 9 bases line up with TRBD1. CDR3 length equals 17 residues. Germline values: CDR1 MNHNS, CDR2 SASEGT. CDR3 in amino acids: CASREAGPGQGGEKLFF. DNA for the CDR3: TGTGCCAGCCGTGAAGCGGGTCCGGGACAGGGTGGTGAAAAACTGTTTTTT.

The V and J genes are TRBV28 and TRBJ2-7, with 7 positions matching TRBD1. Germline V lookup: CDR1 MDHEN, CDR2 SYDVKM. The V and J ends lost 3 bases and 6 bases, in that order; junction bases with no gene match: 8. The CDR3 consists of 14 residues. The DNA of the CDR3 is TGTGCCAGCAGTTTTTCCGGGACAGTGATCGAGCAGTACTTC. This translates into CASSFSGTVIEQYF.